A selection of T cell receptor beta chains follows, all from one sample in a study of T cell responses to AZD1222 COVID-19 vaccine. The repertoire was sequenced with immunoSEQ multiplex PCR; TCRdb's copy has only in-frame clones and lacks some. The sample includes roughly 46,000 clones, around 89% of them seen just once. The source material was peripheral blood, sampled 28 days after the second AZD1222 dose. These receptors all stem from an adult who received the AZD1222 COVID-19 vaccine. CDR3s include the opening cysteine and the closing phenylalanine or tryptophan. A D gene is named only where the DNA matches it firmly. Not every row has a clone size; where given, it reads once, few, many or a size class.

d_call: .
j_call: TRBJ1-2
v_call: TRBV4-3
clone_size: .
cdr3_length: 15
cdr3_nt: TGCGCCAGCAGCCAAGTCGCGACAACTAACTATGGCTACACCTTC
cdr3_aa: CASSQVATTNYGYTF

d_call: .
j_call: TRBJ2-2
v_call: TRBV9
clone_size: once
cdr3_length: 12
cdr3_nt: TGTGCCAGCAGCGTAAACAGCCTGGAGCTGTTTTTT
cdr3_aa: CASSVNSLELFF

d_call: .
j_call: TRBJ1-1
v_call: TRBV6-5
clone_size: once
cdr3_length: 12
cdr3_nt: TGTGCCAGCAGTTACCGCTTCGGGGAAGCTTTCTTT
cdr3_aa: CASSYRFGEAFF

d_call: .
j_call: TRBJ1-1
v_call: TRBV3-1/TRBV3-2
clone_size: once
cdr3_length: 13
cdr3_nt: TGTGCCAGCAGCCAATCTGTGGTAGCGGAAGCTTTCTTT
cdr3_aa: CASSQSVVAEAFF

d_call: TRBD1
j_call: TRBJ2-5
v_call: TRBV10-3
clone_size: .
cdr3_length: 14
cdr3_nt: TGTGCCATCACGGCCGGGACAGGGGTAGAGACCCAGTACTTC
cdr3_aa: CAITAGTGVETQYF

d_call: .
j_call: TRBJ2-7
v_call: TRBV5-1
clone_size: few
cdr3_length: 11
cdr3_nt: TGCGCCAGCAGCGCCTCCTACGAGCAGTACTTC
cdr3_aa: CASSASYEQYF

d_call: TRBD1
j_call: TRBJ1-2
v_call: TRBV5-1
clone_size: .
cdr3_length: 14
cdr3_nt: TGCGCCAGCAGCACCGGACAGGGGAGTTATGGCTACACCTTC
cdr3_aa: CASSTGQGSYGYTF

d_call: TRBD2
j_call: TRBJ2-1
v_call: TRBV15
clone_size: .
cdr3_length: 15
cdr3_nt: TGTGCCACCAGTAATAAACTAGCGGGGGAGAATGAGCAGTTCTTC
cdr3_aa: CATSNKLAGENEQFF

d_call: TRBD1
j_call: TRBJ2-1
v_call: TRBV5-1
clone_size: .
cdr3_length: 13
cdr3_nt: TGCGCCAGCAGTAGACAGGGGCCCAATGAGCAGTTCTTC
cdr3_aa: CASSRQGPNEQFF

d_call: .
j_call: TRBJ1-2
v_call: TRBV4-2
clone_size: .
cdr3_length: 14
cdr3_nt: TGTGCCAGCAGCCAAGAACCGGGAGCGGGAGGCTACACCTTC
cdr3_aa: CASSQEPGAGGYTF

d_call: .
j_call: TRBJ1-1
v_call: TRBV18
clone_size: .
cdr3_length: 17
cdr3_nt: TGTGCCAGCTCACCACCGACAGGCCTAAGCATGAACACTGAAGCTTTCTTT
cdr3_aa: CASSPPTGLSMNTEAFF

d_call: TRBD2
j_call: TRBJ2-1
v_call: TRBV4-2
clone_size: .
cdr3_length: 17
cdr3_nt: TGTGCCAGCAGCCAAGCAGTCAGGACTAGCGGTGACAATGAGCAGTTCTTC
cdr3_aa: CASSQAVRTSGDNEQFF

d_call: TRBD1
j_call: TRBJ1-1
v_call: TRBV30
clone_size: .
cdr3_length: 13
cdr3_nt: TGTGCCTGGAGTTCATTTCAGGGGGCTGAAGCTTTCTTT
cdr3_aa: CAWSSFQGAEAFF

d_call: .
j_call: TRBJ2-5
v_call: TRBV5-4
clone_size: .
cdr3_length: 13
cdr3_nt: TGTGCCAGCAGACGCGGGACAGAAGAGACCCAGTACTTC
cdr3_aa: CASRRGTEETQYF

d_call: TRBD2
j_call: TRBJ2-3
v_call: TRBV6-1
clone_size: .
cdr3_length: 15
cdr3_nt: TGTGCCAGCAGTGATCGGCTAGCGGGGGGCGATACGCAGTATTTT
cdr3_aa: CASSDRLAGGDTQYF

d_call: .
j_call: TRBJ2-2
v_call: TRBV9
clone_size: few
cdr3_length: 15
cdr3_nt: TGTGCCAGCAGCGTAGGTCTTAGCGGTTATAGGGAGCTGTTTTTT
cdr3_aa: CASSVGLSGYRELFF

d_call: .
j_call: TRBJ2-7
v_call: TRBV4-2
clone_size: .
cdr3_length: 13
cdr3_nt: TGTGCCAGCAGCCAAGATCAGGGGGGAACGGAGTACTTC
cdr3_aa: CASSQDQGGTEYF

d_call: TRBD2
j_call: TRBJ2-5
v_call: TRBV5-1
clone_size: few
cdr3_length: 15
cdr3_nt: TGCGCCAGCAGCTCGAGCGGGGGAGAGTCAGAGACCCAGTACTTC
cdr3_aa: CASSSSGGESETQYF

d_call: TRBD1
j_call: TRBJ1-1
v_call: TRBV2
clone_size: .
cdr3_length: 14
cdr3_nt: TGTGCCAGCAGTCGACAGGGGATTATTACTGAAGCTTTCTTT
cdr3_aa: CASSRQGIITEAFF

d_call: TRBD2
j_call: TRBJ2-1
v_call: TRBV18
clone_size: .
cdr3_length: 16
cdr3_nt: TGTGCCAGCTCACCACTGGTAGCGGGAGGGAACAATGAGCAGTTCTTC
cdr3_aa: CASSPLVAGGNNEQFF

d_call: .
j_call: TRBJ2-7
v_call: TRBV27
clone_size: once
cdr3_length: 13
cdr3_nt: TGTGCCAGCAGGCAAACCCGACAGGTTGAGCAGTACTTC
cdr3_aa: CASRQTRQVEQYF

d_call: .
j_call: TRBJ2-1
v_call: TRBV24-1
clone_size: .
cdr3_length: 12
cdr3_nt: TGTGCCACCAGTGACCTCGACAATGAGCAGTTCTTC
cdr3_aa: CATSDLDNEQFF

d_call: .
j_call: TRBJ1-4
v_call: TRBV6-2/TRBV6-3
clone_size: .
cdr3_length: 14
cdr3_nt: TGTGCCAGCAGTTTCCTGGGGAGAGGAGAAAAACTGTTTTTT
cdr3_aa: CASSFLGRGEKLFF

d_call: TRBD1
j_call: TRBJ2-1
v_call: TRBV19
clone_size: .
cdr3_length: 13
cdr3_nt: TGTGCCAGTAGTAGGACAGGGGGCAATGAGCAGTTCTTC
cdr3_aa: CASSRTGGNEQFF

d_call: .
j_call: TRBJ2-3
v_call: TRBV7-9
clone_size: .
cdr3_length: 12
cdr3_nt: TGTGCCAGCAGCTTAGAGGCAGATACGCAGTATTTT
cdr3_aa: CASSLEADTQYF

d_call: TRBD2
j_call: TRBJ2-3
v_call: TRBV6-2/TRBV6-3
clone_size: medium-sized
cdr3_length: 14
cdr3_nt: TGTGCCAGCAGTTACGAAGCGGGACCAGATACGCAGTATTTT
cdr3_aa: CASSYEAGPDTQYF

d_call: TRBD2
j_call: TRBJ2-1
v_call: TRBV4-2
clone_size: .
cdr3_length: 15
cdr3_nt: TGTGCCAGCAGCCAAAATCCGGGACTAGGGGAGGAGCAGTTCTTC
cdr3_aa: CASSQNPGLGEEQFF